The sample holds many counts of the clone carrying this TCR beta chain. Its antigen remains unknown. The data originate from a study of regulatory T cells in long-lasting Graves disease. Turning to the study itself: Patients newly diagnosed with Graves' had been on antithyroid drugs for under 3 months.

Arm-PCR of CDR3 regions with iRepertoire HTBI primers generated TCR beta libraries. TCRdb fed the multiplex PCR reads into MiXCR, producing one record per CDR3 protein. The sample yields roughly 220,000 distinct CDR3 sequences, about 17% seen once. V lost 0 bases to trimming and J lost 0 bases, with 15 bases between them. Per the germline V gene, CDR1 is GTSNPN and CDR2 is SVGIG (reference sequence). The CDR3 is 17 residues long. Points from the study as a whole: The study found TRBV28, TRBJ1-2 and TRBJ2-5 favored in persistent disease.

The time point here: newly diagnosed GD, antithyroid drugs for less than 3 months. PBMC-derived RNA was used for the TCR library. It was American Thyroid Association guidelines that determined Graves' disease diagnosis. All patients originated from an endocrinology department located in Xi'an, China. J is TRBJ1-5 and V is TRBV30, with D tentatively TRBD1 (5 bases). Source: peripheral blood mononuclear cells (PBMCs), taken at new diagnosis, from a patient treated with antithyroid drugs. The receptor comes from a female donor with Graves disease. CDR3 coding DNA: TGTGCCTGGAGTGTAGACCAGGGTAAGGTTAGCAATCAGCCCCAGCATTTT. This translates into CAWSVDQGKVSNQPQHF.